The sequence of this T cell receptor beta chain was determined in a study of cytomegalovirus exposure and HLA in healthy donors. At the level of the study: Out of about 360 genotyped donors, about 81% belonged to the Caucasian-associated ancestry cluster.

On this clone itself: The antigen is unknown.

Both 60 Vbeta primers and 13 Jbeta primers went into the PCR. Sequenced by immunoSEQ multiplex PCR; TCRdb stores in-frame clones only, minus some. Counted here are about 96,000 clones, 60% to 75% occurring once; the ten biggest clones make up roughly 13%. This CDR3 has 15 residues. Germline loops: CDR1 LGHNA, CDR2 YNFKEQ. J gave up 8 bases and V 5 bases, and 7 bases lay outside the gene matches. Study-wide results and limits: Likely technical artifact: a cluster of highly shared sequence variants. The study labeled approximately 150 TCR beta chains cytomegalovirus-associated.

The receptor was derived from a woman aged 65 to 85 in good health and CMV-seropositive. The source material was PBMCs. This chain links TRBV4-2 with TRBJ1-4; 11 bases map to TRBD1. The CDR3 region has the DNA TGTGCCAGCAGCTTTCGGACAGGGGGCCCGGAAAAACTGTTTTTT. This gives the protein CASSFRTGGPEKLFF.